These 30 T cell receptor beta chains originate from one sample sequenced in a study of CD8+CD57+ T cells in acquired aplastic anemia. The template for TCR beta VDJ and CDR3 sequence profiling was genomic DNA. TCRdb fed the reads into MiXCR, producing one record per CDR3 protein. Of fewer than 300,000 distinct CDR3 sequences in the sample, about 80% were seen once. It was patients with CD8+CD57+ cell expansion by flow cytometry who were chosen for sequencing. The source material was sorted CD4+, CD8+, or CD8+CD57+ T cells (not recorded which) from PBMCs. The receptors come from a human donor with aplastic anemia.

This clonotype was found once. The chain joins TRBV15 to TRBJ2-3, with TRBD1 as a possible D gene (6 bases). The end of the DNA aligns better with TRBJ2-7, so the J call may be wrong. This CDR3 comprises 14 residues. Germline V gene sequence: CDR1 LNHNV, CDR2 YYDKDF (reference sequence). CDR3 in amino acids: CATSEDSWTDTQYF. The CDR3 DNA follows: TGTGCCACCAGCGAAGACTCCTGGACAGATACGCAGTACTTC.

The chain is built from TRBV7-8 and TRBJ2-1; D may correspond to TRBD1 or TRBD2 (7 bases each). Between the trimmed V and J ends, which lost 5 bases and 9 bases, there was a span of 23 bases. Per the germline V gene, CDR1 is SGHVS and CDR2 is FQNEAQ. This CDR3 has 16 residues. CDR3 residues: CASSPGGTGGQIEQFF. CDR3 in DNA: TGTGCCAGCAGCCCCGGGGGTACGGGGGGACAGATTGAGCAGTTCTTC.

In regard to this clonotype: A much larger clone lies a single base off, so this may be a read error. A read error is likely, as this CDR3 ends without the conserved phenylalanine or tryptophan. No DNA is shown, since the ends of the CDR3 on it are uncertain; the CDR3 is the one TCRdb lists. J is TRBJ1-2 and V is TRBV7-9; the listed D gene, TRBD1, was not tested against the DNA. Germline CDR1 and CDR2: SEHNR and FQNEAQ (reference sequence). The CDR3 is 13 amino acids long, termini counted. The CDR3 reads CASSAVAETQYSG.

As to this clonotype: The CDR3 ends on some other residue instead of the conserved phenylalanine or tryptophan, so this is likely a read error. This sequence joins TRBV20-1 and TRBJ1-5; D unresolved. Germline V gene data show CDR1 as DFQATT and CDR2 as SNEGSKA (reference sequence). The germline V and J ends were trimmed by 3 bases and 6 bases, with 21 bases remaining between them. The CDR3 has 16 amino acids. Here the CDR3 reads CSASSKPGWPSQPQHG. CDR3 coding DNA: TGCAGTGCTAGCTCAAAGCCTGGTTGGCCAAGTCAGCCCCAGCATGGT.

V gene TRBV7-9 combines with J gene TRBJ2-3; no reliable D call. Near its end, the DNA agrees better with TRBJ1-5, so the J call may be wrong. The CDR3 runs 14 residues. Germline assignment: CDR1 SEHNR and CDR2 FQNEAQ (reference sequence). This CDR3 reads CASSLEGDADTQHF. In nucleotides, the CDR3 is TGTGCCAGCAGCTTAGAGGGAGACGCCGATACGCAGCATTTT.

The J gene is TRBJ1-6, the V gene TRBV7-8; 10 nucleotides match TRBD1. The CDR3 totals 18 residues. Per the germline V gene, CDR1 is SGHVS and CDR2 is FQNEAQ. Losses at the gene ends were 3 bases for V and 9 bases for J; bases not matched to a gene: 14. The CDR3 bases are TGTGCCAGCAGCTTTCATCCAGACGGGACAGGGGACAGTTCACCCCTCCACTTT. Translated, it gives CASSFHPDGTGDSSPLHF.

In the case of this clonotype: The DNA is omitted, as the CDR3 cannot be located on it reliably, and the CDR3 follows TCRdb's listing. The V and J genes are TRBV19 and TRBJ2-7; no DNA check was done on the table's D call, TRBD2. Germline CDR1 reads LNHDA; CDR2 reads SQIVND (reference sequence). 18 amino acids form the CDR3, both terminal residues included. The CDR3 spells CASSITSGDIEQFFGQYV.

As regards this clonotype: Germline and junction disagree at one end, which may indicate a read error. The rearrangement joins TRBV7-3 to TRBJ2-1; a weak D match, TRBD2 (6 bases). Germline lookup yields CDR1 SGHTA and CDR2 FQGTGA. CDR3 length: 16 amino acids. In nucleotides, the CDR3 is TGTGCCAGCAGCTTACAAGGAGGTCCCGGGAGCGATGATCAGTTCTTC. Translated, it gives CASSLQGGPGSDDQFF.

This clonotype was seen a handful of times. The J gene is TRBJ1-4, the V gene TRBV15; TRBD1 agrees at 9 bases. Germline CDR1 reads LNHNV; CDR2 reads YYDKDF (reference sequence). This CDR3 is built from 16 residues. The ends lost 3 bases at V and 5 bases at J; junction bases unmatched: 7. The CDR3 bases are TGTGCCACCAGCAGCGCGACCGGGACAGGGAATGAAAAACTGTTTTTT. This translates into CATSSATGTGNEKLFF.

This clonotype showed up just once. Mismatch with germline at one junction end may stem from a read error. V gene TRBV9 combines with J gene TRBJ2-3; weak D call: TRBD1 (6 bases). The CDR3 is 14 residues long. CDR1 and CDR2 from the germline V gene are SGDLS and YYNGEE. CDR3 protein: CASGLGGGNLFFDF. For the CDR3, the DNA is TGTGCCAGCGGGTTAGGGGGTGGTAACCTGTTTTTTGATTTT.

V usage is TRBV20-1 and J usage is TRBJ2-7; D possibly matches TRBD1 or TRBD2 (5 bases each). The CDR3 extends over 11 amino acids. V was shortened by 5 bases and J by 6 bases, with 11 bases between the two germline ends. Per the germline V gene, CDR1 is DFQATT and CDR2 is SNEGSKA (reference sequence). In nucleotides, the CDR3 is TGCAGTGCTGGTGGGACGCCCGAGCAGTACTTC. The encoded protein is CSAGGTPEQYF.

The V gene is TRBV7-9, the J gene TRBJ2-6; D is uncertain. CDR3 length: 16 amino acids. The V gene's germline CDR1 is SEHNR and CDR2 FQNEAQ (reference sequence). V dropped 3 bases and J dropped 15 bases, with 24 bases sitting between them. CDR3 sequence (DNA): TGTGCCAGCAGCTTGGCCAGTAGGCACGGGCCCCACGACCTGACTTTC. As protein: CASSLASRHGPHDLTF.

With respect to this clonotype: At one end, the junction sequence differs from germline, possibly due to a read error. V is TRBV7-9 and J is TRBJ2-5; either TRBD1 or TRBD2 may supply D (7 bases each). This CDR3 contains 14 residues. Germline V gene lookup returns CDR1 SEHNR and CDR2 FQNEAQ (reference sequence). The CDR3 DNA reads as TGTGCCACCAGCAGAGGGGGCGGGGGCAAGGACCAGTACTTC. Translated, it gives CATSRGGGGKDQYF.

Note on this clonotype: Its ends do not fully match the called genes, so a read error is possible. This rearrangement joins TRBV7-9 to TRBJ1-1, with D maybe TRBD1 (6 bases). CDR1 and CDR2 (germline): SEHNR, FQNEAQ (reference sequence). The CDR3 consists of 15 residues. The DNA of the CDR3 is TGTGCCAGCAGCTACGAGGTGCCGGGGGACACTGGAGCTTTCTTT. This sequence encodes CASSYEVPGDTGAFF.

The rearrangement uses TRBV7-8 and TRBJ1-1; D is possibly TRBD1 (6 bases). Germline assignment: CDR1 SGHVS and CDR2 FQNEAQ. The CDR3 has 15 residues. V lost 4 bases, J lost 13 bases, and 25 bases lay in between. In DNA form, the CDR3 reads TGTGCCAGCAGCTCCGGGGTTACGGGTGGACAGTTCGTTTTCTTT. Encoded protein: CASSSGVTGGQFVFF.

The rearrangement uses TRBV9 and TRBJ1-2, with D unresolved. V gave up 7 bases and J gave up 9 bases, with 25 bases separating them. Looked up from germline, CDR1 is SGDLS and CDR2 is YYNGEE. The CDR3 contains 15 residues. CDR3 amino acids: CASGVAGNTQYCYTF. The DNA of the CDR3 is TGTGCCAGCGGAGTAGCTGGGAACACTCAGTACTGCTACACCTTC.

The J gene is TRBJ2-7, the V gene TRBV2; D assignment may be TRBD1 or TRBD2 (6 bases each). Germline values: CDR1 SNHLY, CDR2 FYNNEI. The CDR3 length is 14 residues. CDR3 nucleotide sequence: TGTGCCAGCGGGGACGGGGGCACGGATACGCAGCAGTATGTC. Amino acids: CASGDGGTDTQQYV.

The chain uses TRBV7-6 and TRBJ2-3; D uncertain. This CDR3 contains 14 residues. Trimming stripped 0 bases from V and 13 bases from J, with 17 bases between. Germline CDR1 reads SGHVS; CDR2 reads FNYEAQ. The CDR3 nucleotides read TGTGCCAGCAGCTTAGCGCGAGCGACGAATAGCAAGTATTTT. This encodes CASSLARATNSKYF.

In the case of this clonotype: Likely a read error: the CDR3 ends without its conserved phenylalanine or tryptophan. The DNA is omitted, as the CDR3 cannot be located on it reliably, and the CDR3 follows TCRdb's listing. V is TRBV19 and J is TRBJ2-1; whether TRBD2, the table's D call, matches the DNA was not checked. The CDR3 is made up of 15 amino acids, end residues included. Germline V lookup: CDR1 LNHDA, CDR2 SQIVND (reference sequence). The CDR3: CASSNPPSSSGEESQ.

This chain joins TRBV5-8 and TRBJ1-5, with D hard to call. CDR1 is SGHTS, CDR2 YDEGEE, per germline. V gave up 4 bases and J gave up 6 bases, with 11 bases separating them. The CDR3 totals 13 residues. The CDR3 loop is CASSLTRAQPQHF. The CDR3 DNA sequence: TGTGCCAGCAGCCTGACAAGGGCTCAGCCCCAGCATTTT.

The CDR3 sequence is CASSSDSSNSPLHF. The CDR3 nucleotides are TGTGCCAGCAGCAGCGACAGTAGCAATTCACCCCTCCACTTT. The rearrangement joins TRBV7-9 to TRBJ1-6, with D possibly matching TRBD1 (5 bases). CDR1 is SEHNR and CDR2 is FQNEAQ in the germline V gene (reference sequence). V was pared by 5 bases and J by 7 bases, with 12 bases between. This CDR3 spans 14 amino acids. The variable domain in full, completed from reference TRBV7-9 and TRBJ1-6, reads DTGVSQNPRHKITKRGQNVTFRCDPISEHNRLYWYRQTLGQGPEFLTYFQNEAQLEKSRLLSDRFSAERPKGSFSTLEIQRTEQGDSAMYLCASSSDSSNSPLHFGNGTRLTVT.

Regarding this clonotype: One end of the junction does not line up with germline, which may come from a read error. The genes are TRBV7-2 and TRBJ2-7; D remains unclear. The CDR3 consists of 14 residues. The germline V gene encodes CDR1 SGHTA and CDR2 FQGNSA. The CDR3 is CASSQAGRTYAQYF. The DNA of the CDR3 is TGTGCCAGCAGCCAAGCCGGACGTACCTATGCGCAGTATTTC.

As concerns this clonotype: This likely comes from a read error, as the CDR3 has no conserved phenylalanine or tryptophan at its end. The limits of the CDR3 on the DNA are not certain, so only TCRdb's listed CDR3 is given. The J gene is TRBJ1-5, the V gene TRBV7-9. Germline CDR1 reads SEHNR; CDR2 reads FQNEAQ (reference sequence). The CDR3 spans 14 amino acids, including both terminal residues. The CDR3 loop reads CASSEAWGNHTGQL.

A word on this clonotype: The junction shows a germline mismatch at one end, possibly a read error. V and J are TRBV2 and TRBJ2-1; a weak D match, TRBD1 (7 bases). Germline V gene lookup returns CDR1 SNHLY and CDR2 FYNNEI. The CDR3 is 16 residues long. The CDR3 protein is CASGQGGGNGQDVQSF. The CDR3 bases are TGTGCCAGCGGCCAGGGGGGCGGAAACGGTCAGGATGTGCAGTCCTTC.

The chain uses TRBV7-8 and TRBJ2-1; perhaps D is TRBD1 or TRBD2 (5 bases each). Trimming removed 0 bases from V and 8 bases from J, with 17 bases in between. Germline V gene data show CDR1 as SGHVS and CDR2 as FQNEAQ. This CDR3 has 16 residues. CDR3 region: CASSLAGRADTHEQFF. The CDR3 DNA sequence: TGTGCCAGCAGCTTAGCGGGACGGGCCGATACGCATGAGCAGTTCTTC.

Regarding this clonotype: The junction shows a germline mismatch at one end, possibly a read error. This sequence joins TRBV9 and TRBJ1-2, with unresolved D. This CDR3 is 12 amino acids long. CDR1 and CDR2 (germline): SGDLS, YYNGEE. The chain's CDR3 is CASSAGSGGQSF. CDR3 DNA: TGTGCCAGCAGCGCAGGTTCAGGCGGGCAGTCTTTC.

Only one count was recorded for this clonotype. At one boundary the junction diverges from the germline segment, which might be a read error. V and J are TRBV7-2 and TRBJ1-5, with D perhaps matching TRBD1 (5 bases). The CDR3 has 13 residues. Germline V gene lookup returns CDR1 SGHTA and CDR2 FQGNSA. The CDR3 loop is CASSLTVSPPKHF. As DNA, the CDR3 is TGTGCCAGCAGCTTGACAGTATCTCCGCCCAAGCATTTT. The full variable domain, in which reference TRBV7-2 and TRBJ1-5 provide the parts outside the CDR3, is GAGVSQSPSNKVTEKGKDVELRCDPISGHTALYWYRQSLGQGLEFLIYFQGNSAPDKSGLPSDRFSAERTGGSVSTLTIQRTQQEDSAVYLCASSLTVSPPKHFGDGTRLSIL.

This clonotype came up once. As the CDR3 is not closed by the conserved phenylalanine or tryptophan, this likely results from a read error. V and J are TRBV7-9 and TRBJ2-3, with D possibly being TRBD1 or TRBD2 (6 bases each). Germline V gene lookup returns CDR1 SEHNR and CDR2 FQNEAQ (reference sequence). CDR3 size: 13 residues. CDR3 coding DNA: TGTGCCAGCGGGGACGGGGGCACAGTTACGCAGTATCAG. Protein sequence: CASGDGGTVTQYQ.

The CDR3: CASSAASASYNSQYF. In DNA, the CDR3 is TGTGCCAGCAGCGCCGCCAGCGCCTCCTATAATTCACAGTACTTC. The chain employs TRBV9 and TRBJ2-5; no firm D call. V was shortened by 3 bases and J by 11 bases, with 23 bases between the two germline ends. The CDR3 is made up of 15 amino acids. Germline CDR1 is SGDLS and CDR2 is YYNGEE.

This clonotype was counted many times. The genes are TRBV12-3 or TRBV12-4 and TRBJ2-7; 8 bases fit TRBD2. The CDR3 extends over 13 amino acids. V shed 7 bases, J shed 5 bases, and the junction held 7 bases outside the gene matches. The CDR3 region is CASTRGGTHEQYF. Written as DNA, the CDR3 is TGTGCCAGCACCCGGGGGGGAACCCACGAGCAGTACTTC.